The source of this T cell receptor beta chain is a study of cytomegalovirus exposure and HLA in healthy donors. Overall study: It was reported in a later analysis that the same platform had been used for the roughly 110 validation repertoires as for the roughly 650 first-cohort repertoires. Whole-study results and caveats: Cytomegalovirus status was reportedly diagnosed by the classifier with high specificity and sensitivity. One later analysis, an examination of the 120 validation repertoires, found that first-cohort TCR clusters tended to co-occur in them. The authors confirmed in vitro that three CMV-associated chains were specific for CMV antigens.

A word on this clone: Antigen: not known.

The V gene's germline CDR1 is SGDLS and CDR2 YYNGEE. There are 15 residues in the CDR3. J lost 7 bases, V lost 6 bases, and 10 bases had no gene match. The protocol was immunoSEQ multiplex PCR, while the TCRdb copy is restricted to in-frame clones and leaves out a portion. The table shows approximately 170,000 clones, with approximately 86% occurring only once. Specimen: PBMCs. V is TRBV9 and J is TRBJ1-6; 7 positions agree with TRBD1. This TCR derives from a man aged 30 to 45 in good health and CMV-seropositive. CDR3 amino acids: CASNDPDRVNSPLHF. The CDR3 DNA follows: TGTGCCAGCAACGACCCAGACAGGGTCAATTCACCCCTCCACTTT.